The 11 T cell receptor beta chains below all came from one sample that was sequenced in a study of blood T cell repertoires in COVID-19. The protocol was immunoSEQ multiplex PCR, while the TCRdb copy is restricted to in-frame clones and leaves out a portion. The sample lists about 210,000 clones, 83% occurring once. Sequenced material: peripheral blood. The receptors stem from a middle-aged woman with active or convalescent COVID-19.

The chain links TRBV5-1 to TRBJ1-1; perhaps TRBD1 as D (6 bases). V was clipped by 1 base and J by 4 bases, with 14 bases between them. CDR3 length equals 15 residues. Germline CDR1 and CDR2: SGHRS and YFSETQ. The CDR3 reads CASSLSGVESTEAFF. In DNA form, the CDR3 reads TGCGCCAGCAGCTTGTCAGGGGTAGAAAGCACTGAAGCTTTCTTT.

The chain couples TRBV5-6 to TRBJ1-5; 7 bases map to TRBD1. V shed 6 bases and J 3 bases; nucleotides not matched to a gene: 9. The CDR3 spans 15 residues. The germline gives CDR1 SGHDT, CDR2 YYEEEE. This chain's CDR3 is CASTKLTGNNQPQHF. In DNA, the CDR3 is TGTGCCAGCACCAAACTGACAGGGAACAATCAGCCCCAGCATTTT.

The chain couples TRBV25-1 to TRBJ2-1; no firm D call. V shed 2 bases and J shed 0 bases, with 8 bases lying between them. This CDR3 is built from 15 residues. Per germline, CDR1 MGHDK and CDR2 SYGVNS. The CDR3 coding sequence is TGTGCCAGCAGTGAACGCGGCCGCTCCTACAATGAGCAGTTCTTC. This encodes CASSERGRSYNEQFF. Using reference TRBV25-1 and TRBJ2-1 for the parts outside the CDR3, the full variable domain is EADIYQTPRYLVIGTGKKITLECSQTMGHDKMYWYQQDPGMELHLIHYSYGVNSTEKGDLSSESTVSRIRTEHFPLTLESARPSHTSQYLCASSERGRSYNEQFFGPGTRLTVL.

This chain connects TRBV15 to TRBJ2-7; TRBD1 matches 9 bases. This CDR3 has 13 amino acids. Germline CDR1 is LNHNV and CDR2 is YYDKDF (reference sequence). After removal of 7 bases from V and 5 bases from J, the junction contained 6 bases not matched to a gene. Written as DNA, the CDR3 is TGTGCCACCAACACCGGGACAGGGAACGAGCAGTACTTC. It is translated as CATNTGTGNEQYF.

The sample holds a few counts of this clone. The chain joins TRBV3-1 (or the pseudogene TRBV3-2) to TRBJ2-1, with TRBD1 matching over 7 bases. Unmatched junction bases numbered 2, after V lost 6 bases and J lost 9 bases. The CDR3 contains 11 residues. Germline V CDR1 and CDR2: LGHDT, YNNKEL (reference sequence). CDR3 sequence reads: CASRSGGEQFF. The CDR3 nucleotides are TGTGCCAGCAGATCAGGGGGTGAGCAGTTCTTC.

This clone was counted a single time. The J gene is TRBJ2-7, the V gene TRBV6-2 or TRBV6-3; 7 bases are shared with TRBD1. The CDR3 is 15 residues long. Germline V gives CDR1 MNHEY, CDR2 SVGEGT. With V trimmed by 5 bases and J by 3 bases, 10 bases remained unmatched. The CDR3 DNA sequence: TGTGCCAGCAGTCTCCGGGACAGAGAAGGCTACGAGCAGTACTTC. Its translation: CASSLRDREGYEQYF.

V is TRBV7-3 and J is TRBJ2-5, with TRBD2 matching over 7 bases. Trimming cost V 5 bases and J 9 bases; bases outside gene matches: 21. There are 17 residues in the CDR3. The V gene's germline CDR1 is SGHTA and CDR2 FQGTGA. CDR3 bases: TGTGCCAGCAGCCGAAAGCCAGTAGCGGGCCTGCTCTCGGCCCAGTACTTC. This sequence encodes CASSRKPVAGLLSAQYF.

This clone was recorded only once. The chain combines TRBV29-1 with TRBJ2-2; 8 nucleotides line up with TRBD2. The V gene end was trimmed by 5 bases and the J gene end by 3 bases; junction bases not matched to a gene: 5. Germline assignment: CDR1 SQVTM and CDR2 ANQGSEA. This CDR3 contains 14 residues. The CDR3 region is CSVNTRGDTGELFF. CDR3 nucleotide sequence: TGCAGCGTTAATACGCGGGGGGACACCGGGGAGCTGTTTTTT.

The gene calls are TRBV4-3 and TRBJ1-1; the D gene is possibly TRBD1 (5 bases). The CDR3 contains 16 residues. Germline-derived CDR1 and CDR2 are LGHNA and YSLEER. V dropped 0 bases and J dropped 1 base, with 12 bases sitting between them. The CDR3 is CASSQDLGAWNTEAFF. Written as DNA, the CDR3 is TGCGCCAGCAGCCAAGATCTTGGGGCCTGGAACACTGAAGCTTTCTTT.

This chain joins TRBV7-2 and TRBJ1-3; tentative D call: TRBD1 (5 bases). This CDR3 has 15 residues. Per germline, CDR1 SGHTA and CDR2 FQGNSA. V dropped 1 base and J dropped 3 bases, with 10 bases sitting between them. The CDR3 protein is CASSLEAGYGNTIYF. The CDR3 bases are TGTGCCAGCAGCTTAGAGGCAGGGTATGGAAACACCATATATTTT. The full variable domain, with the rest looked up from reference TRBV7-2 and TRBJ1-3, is GAGVSQSPSNKVTEKGKDVELRCDPISGHTALYWYRQSLGQGLEFLIYFQGNSAPDKSGLPSDRFSAERTGGSVSTLTIQRTQQEDSAVYLCASSLEAGYGNTIYFGEGSWLTVV.

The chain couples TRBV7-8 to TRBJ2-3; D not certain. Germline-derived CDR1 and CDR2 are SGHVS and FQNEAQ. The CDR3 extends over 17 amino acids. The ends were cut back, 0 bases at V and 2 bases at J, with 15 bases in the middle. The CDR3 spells CASSLAILVMSTDTQYF. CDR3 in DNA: TGTGCCAGCAGCTTAGCGATCCTAGTGATGTCCACAGATACGCAGTATTTT.